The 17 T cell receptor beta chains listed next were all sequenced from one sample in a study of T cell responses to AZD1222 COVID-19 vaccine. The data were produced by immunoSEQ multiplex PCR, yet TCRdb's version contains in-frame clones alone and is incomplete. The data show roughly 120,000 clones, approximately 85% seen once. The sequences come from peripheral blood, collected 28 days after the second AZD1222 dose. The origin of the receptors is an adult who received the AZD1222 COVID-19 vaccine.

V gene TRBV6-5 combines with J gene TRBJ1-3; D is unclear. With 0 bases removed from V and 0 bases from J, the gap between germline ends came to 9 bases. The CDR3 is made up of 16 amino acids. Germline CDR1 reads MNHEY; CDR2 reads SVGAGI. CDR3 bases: TGTGCCAGCAGTTACTCAACCGGGATCTCTGGAAACACCATATATTTT. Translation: CASSYSTGISGNTIYF.

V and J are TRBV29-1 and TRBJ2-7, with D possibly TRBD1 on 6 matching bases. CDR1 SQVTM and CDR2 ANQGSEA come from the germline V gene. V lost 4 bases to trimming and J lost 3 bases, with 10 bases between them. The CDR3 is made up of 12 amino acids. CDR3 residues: CSVGADSYEQYF. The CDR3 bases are TGCAGCGTTGGTGCGGACAGCTACGAGCAGTACTTC.

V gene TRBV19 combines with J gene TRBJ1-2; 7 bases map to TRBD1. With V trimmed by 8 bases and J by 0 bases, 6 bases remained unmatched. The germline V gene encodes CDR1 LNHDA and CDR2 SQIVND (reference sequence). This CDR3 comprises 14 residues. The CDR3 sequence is CASARDSANYGYTF. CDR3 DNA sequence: TGTGCCAGTGCGAGGGACAGCGCTAACTATGGCTACACCTTC.

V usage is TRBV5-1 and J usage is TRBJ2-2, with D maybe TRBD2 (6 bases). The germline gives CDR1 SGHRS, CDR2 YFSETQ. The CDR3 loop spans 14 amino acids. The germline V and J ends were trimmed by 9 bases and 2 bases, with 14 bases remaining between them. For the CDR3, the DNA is TGCGCCACTTCCGGGGGATCCAACACCGGGGAGCTGTTTTTT. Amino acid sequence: CATSGGSNTGELFF.

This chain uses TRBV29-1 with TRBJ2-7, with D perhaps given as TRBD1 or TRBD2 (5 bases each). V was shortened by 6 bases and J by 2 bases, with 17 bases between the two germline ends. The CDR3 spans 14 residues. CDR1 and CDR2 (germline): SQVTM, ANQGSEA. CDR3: CSVIFGTVAYEQYF. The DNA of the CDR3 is TGCAGCGTAATTTTTGGGACGGTAGCCTACGAGCAGTACTTC.

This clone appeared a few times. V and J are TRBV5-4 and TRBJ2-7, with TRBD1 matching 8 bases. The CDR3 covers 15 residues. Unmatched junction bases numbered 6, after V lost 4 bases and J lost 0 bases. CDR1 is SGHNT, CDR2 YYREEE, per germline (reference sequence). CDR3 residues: CASSPGQGSSYEQYF. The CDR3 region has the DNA TGTGCCAGCAGCCCCGGACAGGGAAGCTCCTACGAGCAGTACTTC.

CDR3 sequence: CASSLYGIYGYTF. CDR3 coding DNA: TGCGCCAGCAGCTTGTACGGGATCTATGGCTACACCTTC. The rearrangement uses TRBV5-1 and TRBJ1-2; no clear D gene. V dropped 1 base and J dropped 4 bases, with 8 bases sitting between them. The CDR3 runs to 13 residues. Germline loops: CDR1 SGHRS, CDR2 YFSETQ.

The CDR3 bases are TGTGCCAGCAGAAGTTCCCGAAGCGAGCAGTACTTC. It is translated as CASRSSRSEQYF. The chain links TRBV7-9 to TRBJ2-7; no definite D call. The CDR3 sequence is 12 residues long. Trimming cost V 6 bases and J 6 bases, with 12 bases left between them. CDR1 is SEHNR, CDR2 FQNEAQ, per germline (reference sequence).

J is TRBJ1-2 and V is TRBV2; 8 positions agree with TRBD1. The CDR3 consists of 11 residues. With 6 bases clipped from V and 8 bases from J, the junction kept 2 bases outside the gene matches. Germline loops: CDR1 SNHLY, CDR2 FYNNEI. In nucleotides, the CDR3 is TGTGCCAGCAGGGCAGGGGGCGGCTACACCTTC. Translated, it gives CASRAGGGYTF. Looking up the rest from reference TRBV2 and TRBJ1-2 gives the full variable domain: EPEVTQTPSHQVTQMGQEVILRCVPISNHLYFYWYRQILGQKVEFLVSFYNNEISEKSEIFDDQFSVERPDGSNFTLKIRSTKLEDSAMYFCASRAGGGYTFGSGTRLTVV.

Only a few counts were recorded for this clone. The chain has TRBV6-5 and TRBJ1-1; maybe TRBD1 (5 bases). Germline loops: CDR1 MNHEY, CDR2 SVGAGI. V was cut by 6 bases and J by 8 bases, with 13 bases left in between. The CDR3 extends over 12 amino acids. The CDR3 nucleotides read TGTGCCAGCAGAGAGGGACGTGCAGAAGCTTTCTTT. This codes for CASREGRAEAFF.

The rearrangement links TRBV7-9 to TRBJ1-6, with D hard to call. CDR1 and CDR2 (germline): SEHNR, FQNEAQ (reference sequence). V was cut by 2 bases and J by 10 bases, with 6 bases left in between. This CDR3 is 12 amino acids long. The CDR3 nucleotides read TGTGCCAGCAGCTTAAGTCGGTCACCCCTCCACTTT. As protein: CASSLSRSPLHF.

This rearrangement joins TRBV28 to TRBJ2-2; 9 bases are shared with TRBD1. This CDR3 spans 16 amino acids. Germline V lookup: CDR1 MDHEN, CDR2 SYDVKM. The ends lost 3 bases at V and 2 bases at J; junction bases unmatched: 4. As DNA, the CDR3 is TGTGCCAGCAGTTTCTCGGACAGGGGTAACACCGGGGAGCTGTTTTTT. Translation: CASSFSDRGNTGELFF.

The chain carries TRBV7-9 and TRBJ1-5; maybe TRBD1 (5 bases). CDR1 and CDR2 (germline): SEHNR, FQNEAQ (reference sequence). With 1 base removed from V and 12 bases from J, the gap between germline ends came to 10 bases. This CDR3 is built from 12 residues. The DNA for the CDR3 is TGTGCCAGCAGCTTAGTAGGGACCCTCCAGCATTTT. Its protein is CASSLVGTLQHF.

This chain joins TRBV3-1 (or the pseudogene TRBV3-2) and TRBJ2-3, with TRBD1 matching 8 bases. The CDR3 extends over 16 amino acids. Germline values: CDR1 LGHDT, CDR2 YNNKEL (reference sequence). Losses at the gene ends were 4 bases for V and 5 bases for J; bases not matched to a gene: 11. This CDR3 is CASSLTSRGRGDTQYF. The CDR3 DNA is TGTGCCAGCAGCCTAACATCCAGGGGGCGGGGAGATACGCAGTATTTT.

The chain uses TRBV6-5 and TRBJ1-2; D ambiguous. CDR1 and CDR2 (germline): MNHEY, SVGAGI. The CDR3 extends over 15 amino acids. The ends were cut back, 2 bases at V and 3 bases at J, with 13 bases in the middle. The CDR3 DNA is TGTGCCAGCAGTTACATAGGAAAAGGCGACTATGGCTACACCTTC. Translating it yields CASSYIGKGDYGYTF.

In DNA form, the CDR3 reads TGTGCCAGCGCGCCTCTAGCGGGGGGAAACTACGAGCAGTACTTC. It yields the protein CASAPLAGGNYEQYF. The V call is TRBV19, the J call TRBJ2-7; 11 positions agree with TRBD2. Germline V gives CDR1 LNHDA, CDR2 SQIVND (reference sequence). CDR3 length equals 15 residues. J was trimmed by 3 bases and V by 9 bases; bases with no gene match: 10.

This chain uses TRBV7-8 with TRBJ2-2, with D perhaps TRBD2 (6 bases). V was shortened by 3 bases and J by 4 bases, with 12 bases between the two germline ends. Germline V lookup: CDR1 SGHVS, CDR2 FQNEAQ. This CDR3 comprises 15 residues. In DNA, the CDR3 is TGTGCCAGCAGCTTTACTCCGCGGGGCACCGGGGAGCTGTTTTTT. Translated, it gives CASSFTPRGTGELFF. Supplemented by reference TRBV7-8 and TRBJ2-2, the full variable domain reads GAGVSQSPRYKVAKRGQDVALRCDPISGHVSLFWYQQALGQGPEFLTYFQNEAQLDKSGLPSDRFFAERPEGSVSTLKIQRTQQEDSAVYLCASSFTPRGTGELFFGEGSRLTVL.